Below are 32 T cell receptor beta chains sequenced from a single sample in a study of T cell responses to AZD1222 COVID-19 vaccine. Clones were sequenced by immunoSEQ multiplex PCR, and TCRdb holds only the in-frame ones, with some missing. This table holds tens of thousands of clones, roughly 89% found once. The source was peripheral blood, collected on day 0 of AZD1222 vaccination. The source of these receptors is an adult in good health.

The V call is TRBV15, the J call TRBJ1-5; 10 positions match TRBD1. There are 15 residues in the CDR3. V gave up 4 bases and J gave up 6 bases; unmatched junction bases: 6. The germline V gene encodes CDR1 LNHNV and CDR2 YYDKDF (reference sequence). CDR3 loop: CATSTSTGGGQPQHF. The CDR3 nucleotides are TGTGCCACCAGCACCTCGACAGGGGGCGGTCAGCCCCAGCATTTT.

This chain joins TRBV19 and TRBJ2-7, with a possible D match to TRBD2 (5 bases). The CDR3 is 14 residues long. V gave up 6 bases and J gave up 3 bases, with 15 bases separating them. Germline CDR1 LNHDA, CDR2 SQIVND (reference sequence). This CDR3 is CASSDPGESYEQYF. The DNA for the CDR3 is TGTGCCAGTAGCGACCCCGGGGAGAGCTACGAGCAGTACTTC.

This sequence joins TRBV5-1 and TRBJ2-1; weak D call: TRBD2 (5 bases). Germline V lookup: CDR1 SGHRS, CDR2 YFSETQ. This CDR3 contains 14 residues. V lost 2 bases to trimming and J lost 4 bases, with 10 bases between them. The DNA of the CDR3 is TGCGCCAGCAGCTTCGGCCCGGGGTACAATGAGCAGTTCTTC. This sequence encodes CASSFGPGYNEQFF.

The chain is built from TRBV27 and TRBJ2-5, with a possible D match to TRBD2 (6 bases). Germline lookup yields CDR1 MNHEY and CDR2 SMNVEV (reference sequence). The CDR3 has 13 residues. Deletions cut 8 bases from V and 1 base from J, with 11 bases between. Here the CDR3 DNA reads TGTGCCAGCCAAAGTAGCGGCCAAGAGACCCAGTACTTC. Amino acids: CASQSSGQETQYF.

This clone was counted a single time. The chain uses TRBV6-4 and TRBJ2-2; D gene unclear. CDR1 and CDR2 (germline): MRHNA, SNTAGT. V lost 3 bases and J lost 5, with 7 bases in between. CDR3 length: 13 amino acids. The CDR3 DNA is TGTGCCAGCAGTGATTCGGCGACCGGGGAGCTGTTTTTT. Translation gives CASSDSATGELFF.

DNA of the CDR3: TGTGCTAGTGCCTCCAGGGACCCCGGGGAGCTGTTTTTT. It codes for CASASRDPGELFF. The rearrangement joins TRBV12-5 to TRBJ2-2; D may be TRBD1 or TRBD2 (5 bases each). Germline V gene sequence: CDR1 LGHNT, CDR2 FRNRAP. CDR3 length: 13 residues. The V end lost 7 bases, the J end lost 6 bases, and 12 bases lay between the germline ends.

The J gene is TRBJ2-2, the V gene TRBV5-1, with 7 bases identical to TRBD1. Germline V gives CDR1 SGHRS, CDR2 YFSETQ. V lost 0 bases, J lost 4 bases, and 3 bases stayed unmatched. The CDR3 length is 15 residues. For the CDR3, the DNA is TGCGCCAGCAGCTTGGACAGGGGAATCACCGGGGAGCTGTTTTTT. Translating gives CASSLDRGITGELFF.

The chain recombines TRBV7-6 with TRBJ2-7, with unresolved D. The germline gives CDR1 SGHVS, CDR2 FNYEAQ. This CDR3 is built from 13 residues. V was clipped by 5 bases and J by 7 bases, with 15 bases between them. CDR3 in amino acids: CASSPERGLEQYF. DNA for the CDR3: TGTGCCAGCAGCCCAGAGCGCGGATTGGAGCAGTACTTC.

This chain uses TRBV7-2 with TRBJ2-7; D tentatively reads TRBD1 or TRBD2 (7 bases each). The V gene lost 5 bases and the J gene lost 0 bases, with 20 bases spanning the gap. The CDR3 contains 17 residues. Germline CDR1 reads SGHTA; CDR2 reads FQGNSA. The CDR3, as DNA: TGTGCCAGCAGCCAGGGAAGGGGGCGGGGGAGCTCCTACGAGCAGTACTTC. Translated, it gives CASSQGRGRGSSYEQYF.

Ten or more counts support this clone. The chain uses TRBV4-1 and TRBJ2-1, with 15 bases aligning to TRBD2. There are 20 residues in the CDR3. V lost 2 bases, J lost 8 bases, and 16 bases stayed unmatched. Per the germline V gene, CDR1 is MGHRA and CDR2 is YSYEKL. The CDR3, as DNA: TGCGCCAGCAGCCAACCTGGACTAGCGGGGGGGCAAGAACCGAAGGATGAGCAGTTCTTC. This sequence encodes CASSQPGLAGGQEPKDEQFF.

The chain is built from TRBV19 and TRBJ1-1; 7 bases are shared with TRBD1. The CDR3 is 15 residues long. In germline, CDR1 is LNHDA, CDR2 SQIVND (reference sequence). J was trimmed by 3 bases and V by 4 bases; bases with no gene match: 8. The CDR3 DNA sequence: TGTGCCAGTAGTAGAATCACAGGGGCGGACACTGAAGCTTTCTTT. This codes for CASSRITGADTEAFF.

This sequence joins TRBV7-3 and TRBJ2-2; D is uncertain. Germline CDR1 is SGHTA and CDR2 is FQGTGA. V lost 0 bases and J 6 bases, leaving 5 bases between the germline ends. This CDR3 has 13 residues. The chain's CDR3 is CASSLTSPGELFF. The CDR3 DNA sequence: TGTGCCAGCAGCTTAACCAGTCCCGGGGAGCTGTTTTTT.

This chain connects TRBV19 to TRBJ1-2; the D is unclear. V was cut by 2 bases and J by 2 bases, with 6 bases left in between. The CDR3 runs 13 residues. Germline loops: CDR1 LNHDA, CDR2 SQIVND (reference sequence). The CDR3 spells CASSISGNYGYTF. As DNA, the CDR3 is TGTGCCAGTAGTATATCAGGAAACTATGGCTACACCTTC.

The V call is TRBV2, the J call TRBJ2-2; 12 bases are shared with TRBD2. The CDR3 runs to 16 residues. Germline assignment: CDR1 SNHLY and CDR2 FYNNEI. V was clipped by 6 bases and J by 5 bases; unmatched bases: 7. Here the CDR3 DNA reads TGTGCCAGCAGGCTAGCGGGAGGGCTTCTTACCGGGGAGCTGTTTTTT. This sequence encodes CASRLAGGLLTGELFF.

Only one count was recorded for this clone. The rearrangement uses TRBV6-5 and TRBJ1-1, with 7 bases aligning to TRBD1. The trim removed 8 bases at V and 1 base at J, leaving 4 bases unmatched. This CDR3 contains 13 residues. CDR1 and CDR2 (germline): MNHEY, SVGAGI. The CDR3 sequence: CASSQGKNTEAFF. The CDR3 region has the DNA TGTGCCAGCTCACAGGGGAAGAACACTGAAGCTTTCTTT.

The rearrangement uses TRBV20-1 and TRBJ1-5; 12 bases match TRBD1. V was clipped by 3 bases and J by 5 bases; unmatched bases: 5. The CDR3 consists of 15 residues. CDR1 DFQATT and CDR2 SNEGSKA come from the germline V gene (reference sequence). The CDR3 protein is CSASPGQGAYQPQHF. Written as DNA, the CDR3 is TGCAGTGCTAGTCCGGGACAGGGGGCTTATCAGCCCCAGCATTTT.

The chain is built from TRBV9 and TRBJ2-5; D is possibly TRBD2 (5 bases). The CDR3 contains 14 residues. Looked up from germline, CDR1 is SGDLS and CDR2 is YYNGEE. V lost 3 bases and J 1 base, leaving 10 bases between the germline ends. The CDR3 nucleotides read TGTGCCAGCAGCGCCCAGGACTTCCAAGAGACCCAGTACTTC. It codes for CASSAQDFQETQYF.

V gene TRBV18 combines with J gene TRBJ1-1; 9 nucleotides agree with TRBD1. The CDR3 sequence is 17 residues long. Per germline, CDR1 KGHSH and CDR2 LQKENI. V lost 5 bases to trimming and J lost 0 bases; unmatched junction nucleotides: 10. CDR3 coding DNA: TGTGCCAGCTCAAGACCGGGGACAGGGACCATGAACACTGAAGCTTTCTTT. It codes for CASSRPGTGTMNTEAFF.

This clone was seen only a few times. The CDR3 bases are TGTGCCAGCAGCCCACAACAGACTAGCGGGCCCAACAATGAGCAGTTCTTC. As protein: CASSPQQTSGPNNEQFF. The chain joins TRBV3-1 (or the pseudogene TRBV3-2) to TRBJ2-1, with 10 bases fitting TRBD2. The CDR3 totals 17 residues. CDR1 is LGHDT and CDR2 is YNNKEL in the germline V gene (reference sequence). The J segment lost 5 bases and the V segment lost 4 bases, leaving 11 bases of the junction unmatched.

The chain uses TRBV5-1 and TRBJ2-5, with D possibly being TRBD2 (5 bases). Trimming pared 4 bases from V and 4 bases from J, leaving 23 bases between. Per germline, CDR1 SGHRS and CDR2 YFSETQ. The CDR3 has 17 residues. CDR3 DNA: TGCGCCAGCAGCCCGGCTGGAAGCGGAAAGTACGGAGAGACCCAGTACTTC. This gives the protein CASSPAGSGKYGETQYF.

The chain is built from TRBV5-1 and TRBJ1-1, with D tentatively TRBD1 (5 bases). The CDR3 length is 13 residues. The germline V gene has CDR1 SGHRS and CDR2 YFSETQ. V lost 6 bases and J 5 bases, leaving 14 bases between the germline ends. The CDR3 DNA reads TGCGCCAGCACGAGAACAGGATTTACTGAAGCTTTCTTT. It translates to CASTRTGFTEAFF. The variable domain in full, with the rest retrieved from reference TRBV5-1 and TRBJ1-1, is KAGVTQTPRYLIKTRGQQVTLSCSPISGHRSVSWYQQTPGQGLQFLFEYFSETQRNKGNFPGRFSGRQFSNSRSEMNVSTLELGDSALYLCASTRTGFTEAFFGQGTRLTVV.

The chain carries TRBV2 and TRBJ2-4; 7 bases map to TRBD2. This CDR3 comprises 16 residues. The germline V gene has CDR1 SNHLY and CDR2 FYNNEI. Germline trimming cut 1 base from V and 8 bases from J; bases unmatched to any gene: 11. CDR3 region: CASSEGLAVDQDIQYF. CDR3 in DNA: TGTGCCAGCAGTGAAGGGCTAGCGGTCGACCAGGACATTCAGTACTTC.

CDR3 loop: CASSLMDRDNQPQHF. DNA of the CDR3: TGTGCCAGCAGCCTAATGGACAGAGACAATCAGCCCCAGCATTTT. The chain is built from TRBV5-6 and TRBJ1-5; possible D gene TRBD1, 6 bases. Germline loops: CDR1 SGHDT, CDR2 YYEEEE. The length of the CDR3 is 15 residues. Trimming cost V 4 bases and J 3 bases, with 14 bases left between them.

This clone was detected only once. The rearrangement uses TRBV11-3 and TRBJ1-1; TRBD1 matches 7 bases. The J segment lost 5 bases and the V segment lost 4 bases, leaving 4 bases of the junction unmatched. The CDR3 runs to 13 residues. The V gene's germline CDR1 is SGHNT and CDR2 YENEEA. The CDR3 sequence is CASSSDRSTEAFF. The CDR3 DNA sequence: TGTGCCAGCAGCTCGGACAGGAGTACTGAAGCTTTCTTT.

This rearrangement joins TRBV4-1 to TRBJ2-3; 9 bases fit TRBD1. V lost 0 bases and J lost 4; bases outside the gene matches: 2. The CDR3 extends over 15 amino acids. Germline V CDR1 and CDR2: MGHRA, YSYEKL. Here the CDR3 reads CASSQDWTGADTQYF. The CDR3 region has the DNA TGCGCCAGCAGCCAAGATTGGACAGGGGCAGATACGCAGTATTTT.

This clone was recorded once. V usage is TRBV4-2 and J usage is TRBJ2-6, with 9 bases aligning to TRBD1. Germline values: CDR1 LGHNA, CDR2 YNFKEQ. The CDR3 runs 17 residues. J gave up 4 bases and V 5 bases, and 9 bases lay outside the gene matches. CDR3 DNA: TGTGCCAGCAGCGGACAGGGGACAGGGTTCGGGGCCAACGTCCTGACTTTC. Translation: CASSGQGTGFGANVLTF.

The chain's CDR3 is CASSYGTGVAYEQYF. CDR3 DNA sequence: TGTGCCAGCAGCTACGGGACGGGAGTGGCCTACGAGCAGTACTTC. This chain uses TRBV6-5 with TRBJ2-7; D might be TRBD2 (6 bases). CDR3 length: 15 residues. V gave up 6 bases and J gave up 2 bases, with 17 bases separating them. CDR1 and CDR2 (germline): MNHEY, SVGAGI.

The chain has TRBV11-2 and TRBJ2-7, with a possible D match to TRBD1 (5 bases). This CDR3 is 14 amino acids long. Germline CDR1 reads SGHAT; CDR2 reads FQNNGV. Trimming stripped 3 bases from V and 0 bases from J, with 9 bases between. The CDR3 spells CASSFQGSSYEQYF. CDR3 nucleotides: TGTGCCAGCAGCTTCCAGGGATCCTCCTACGAGCAGTACTTC.

This clone is a singleton in its sample. The chain has TRBV5-1 and TRBJ1-1; the D is unclear. The V and J ends lost 5 bases and 0 bases respectively, with 11 bases between them. This CDR3 has 14 residues. Germline CDR1 reads SGHRS; CDR2 reads YFSETQ. CDR3 protein: CASSPDPLNTEAFF. The CDR3 DNA is TGCGCCAGCAGTCCAGACCCATTGAACACTGAAGCTTTCTTT.

The rearrangement uses TRBV20-1 and TRBJ2-7; no reliable D call. Deletions cut 1 base from V and 5 bases from J, with 6 bases between. CDR3 length: 11 residues. Germline CDR1 DFQATT, CDR2 SNEGSKA (reference sequence). This CDR3 reads CSARGVHEQYF. The CDR3 coding sequence is TGCAGTGCTAGAGGAGTCCACGAGCAGTACTTC.

The chain joins TRBV30 to TRBJ1-2; tentatively, D is TRBD1 (6 bases). The V and J ends lost 2 bases and 5 bases respectively, with 15 bases between them. There are 14 residues in the CDR3. The germline gives CDR1 GTSNPN, CDR2 SVGIG (reference sequence). CDR3 protein: CAWSPEGQIYGYTF. The CDR3 coding sequence is TGTGCCTGGAGTCCCGAAGGACAGATTTATGGCTACACCTTC. Filled out from reference TRBV30 and TRBJ1-2, the complete variable domain reads SQTIHQWPATLVQPVGSPLSLECTVEGTSNPNLYWYRQAAGRGLQLLFYSVGIGQISSEVPQNLSASRPQDRQFILSSKKLLLSDSGFYLCAWSPEGQIYGYTFGSGTRLTVV.

This clone was seen only once. CDR3 DNA: TGTGCCAGCCAACTAGCGGGAGCAGATACGCAGTATTTT. Translation gives CASQLAGADTQYF. The genes are TRBV6-5 and TRBJ2-3; 11 positions agree with TRBD2. Germline V gene lookup returns CDR1 MNHEY and CDR2 SVGAGI. This CDR3 is built from 13 residues. The V segment lost 8 bases and the J segment 4 bases; nucleotides outside the gene matches: 2.